The 8 T cell receptor beta chains below all came from one sample that was sequenced in a study of T-cell memory formation after mild COVID-19. TCRdb reprocessed the 5' RACE reads with MiXCR, giving one entry per CDR3 protein. The data show 200,000 to 250,000 distinct CDR3 sequences, with around 10% seen just once and roughly 21% held by the top ten. Sequencing input: PBMCs or a T cell subset sorted from them (not recorded which). Receptors originate from a man aged 18 to 29 who had mild COVID-19 (a few samples of this study predate the infection). Cell type and time point are not known.

The V and J genes are TRBV20-1 and TRBJ2-3; 8 bases are shared with TRBD2. Germline V gene sequence: CDR1 DFQATT, CDR2 SNEGSKA (reference sequence). V was pared by 0 bases and J by 6 bases, with 8 bases of the junction left unmatched. This CDR3 has 15 amino acids. CDR3: CSARDARGGGDTQYF. CDR3 DNA sequence: TGCAGTGCTAGAGATGCCCGGGGGGGCGGGGATACGCAGTATTTT.

The chain couples TRBV7-2 to TRBJ2-5; D gene uncertain. Germline V gene sequence: CDR1 SGHTA, CDR2 FQGNSA. V was clipped by 5 bases and J by 1 base, with 11 bases between them. The CDR3 spans 14 residues. The CDR3 is CASSHGRAQETQYF. The CDR3 DNA follows: TGTGCCAGCAGCCACGGAAGAGCCCAAGAGACCCAGTACTTC.

This clonotype was observed a handful of times. The chain combines TRBV5-1 with TRBJ2-6; D is ambiguous. CDR1 and CDR2 (germline): SGHRS, YFSETQ. Trimming removed 10 bases from V and 0 bases from J, with 5 bases in between. The CDR3 loop spans 12 amino acids. The CDR3 here is CACLSGANVLTF. The CDR3 bases are TGCGCCTGCCTCTCTGGGGCCAACGTCCTGACTTTC.

This clonotype was detected only a few times. The chain combines TRBV5-5 with TRBJ2-5; perhaps TRBD1 as D (5 bases). Germline lookup yields CDR1 SGHKS and CDR2 YYEKEE (reference sequence). This CDR3 comprises 12 residues. V shed 4 bases and J shed 5 bases, with 9 bases lying between them. The CDR3 reads CASSRRVETQYF. The DNA for the CDR3 is TGTGCCAGCAGCCGCAGGGTGGAGACCCAGTACTTC.

This rearrangement joins TRBV27 to TRBJ1-2; tentatively, D is TRBD1 (6 bases). V was clipped by 8 bases and J by 2 bases, with 21 bases between them. The CDR3 is 16 residues long. The germline gives CDR1 MNHEY, CDR2 SMNVEV (reference sequence). CDR3 nucleotide sequence: TGTGCCAGCTCCTTGGGGGAGGGGGGCTTGAACTATGGCTACACCTTC. This codes for CASSLGEGGLNYGYTF.

This clonotype was seen at least ten times. The rearrangement uses TRBV7-6 and TRBJ2-5; maybe TRBD2 (6 bases). The germline gives CDR1 SGHVS, CDR2 FNYEAQ. The ends were cut back, 8 bases at V and 5 bases at J, with 21 bases in the middle. This CDR3 has 15 amino acids. CDR3: CASSTHGGIGETQYF. The CDR3 DNA is TGTGCCAGCTCGACCCATGGGGGGATCGGGGAGACCCAGTACTTC.

The genes are TRBV5-4 and TRBJ1-2; 8 positions match TRBD1. V gave up 4 bases and J gave up 7 bases; unmatched junction bases: 6. Looked up from germline, CDR1 is SGHNT and CDR2 is YYREEE (reference sequence). The CDR3 loop spans 13 amino acids. CDR3 coding DNA: TGTGCCAGCAGCCCGACAGGGGTTGTTGGCTACACCTTC. Translated: CASSPTGVVGYTF.

The chain has TRBV20-1 and TRBJ2-2, with 10 nucleotides matching TRBD2. Germline lookup yields CDR1 DFQATT and CDR2 SNEGSKA (reference sequence). V was clipped by 5 bases and J by 6 bases; unmatched bases: 3. CDR3 length: 13 residues. The CDR3 reads CSALAGAPGELFF. CDR3 in DNA: TGCAGTGCTCTAGCGGGGGCCCCCGGGGAGCTGTTTTTT.